These 21 T cell receptor beta chains were sequenced from one sample in a study of T and B cells in COVID-19 patients. TRB rearrangements were amplified by multiplex PCR with BIOMED2 TRB-A/B primers. TCRdb independently ran MiXCR on the multiplex PCR reads; one entry per CDR3 protein. Here the sample spans 6,000 to 9,000 distinct CDR3 sequences, around 32% being singletons. Each TRB amplification used about 250-550 ng of genomic DNA from blood. Sequences were obtained from blood. These receptor sequences come from a human donor who had recovered from COVID-19.

V usage is TRBV6-1 and J usage is TRBJ1-4; D uncertain. Trimming cost V 7 bases and J 5 bases, with 20 bases left between them. This CDR3 is 16 amino acids long. The germline gives CDR1 MNHNS, CDR2 SASEGT. The CDR3 DNA is TGTGCCAGCATAAGAATCCATTCGGCAGAAAATGAAAAACTGTTTTTT. This codes for CASIRIHSAENEKLFF.

This clonotype was observed a few times. V gene TRBV18 combines with J gene TRBJ2-1; 11 nucleotides line up with TRBD1. CDR1 is KGHSH and CDR2 is LQKENI in the germline V gene. The trim removed 8 bases at V and 5 bases at J, leaving 2 bases unmatched. This CDR3 comprises 13 residues. The DNA for the CDR3 is TGTGCCAGCGGACAGGGGGCGGACAATGAGCAGTTCTTC. It is translated as CASGQGADNEQFF.

This clonotype was seen more than once but under ten times. This chain links TRBV6-4 with TRBJ2-1; the D gene is possibly TRBD2 (7 bases). The V end lost 2 bases, the J end lost 6 bases, and 14 bases lay between the germline ends. CDR3 size: 15 residues. Germline V gene sequence: CDR1 MRHNA, CDR2 SNTAGT. CDR3 protein: CASSDRGALSNEQFF. CDR3 bases: TGTGCCAGCAGTGACCGGGGGGCCCTGTCCAATGAGCAGTTCTTC.

This chain joins TRBV19 and TRBJ1-1, with D tentatively TRBD1 (5 bases). The CDR3 is 15 residues long. The V end lost 1 base, the J end lost 8 bases, and 17 bases lay between the germline ends. Per germline, CDR1 LNHDA and CDR2 SQIVND (reference sequence). The CDR3: CASSIGRSRGTEAFF. The CDR3 bases are TGTGCCAGTAGTATAGGTAGGTCAAGGGGAACGGAAGCTTTCTTT.

This clonotype was counted between two and nine times. The CDR3 spells CASSQDCLAAVAYEQYV. CDR3 sequence (DNA): TGCGCCAGCAGCCAAGATTGCTTGGCAGCCGTGGCCTACGAGCAGTACGTC. The genes are TRBV4-1 and TRBJ2-7; D is undetermined. The V and J ends lost 0 bases and 2 bases respectively, with 17 bases between them. CDR1 is MGHRA and CDR2 is YSYEKL in the germline V gene. CDR3 length equals 17 residues.

V and J are TRBV19 and TRBJ1-1; 7 nucleotides align to TRBD1. CDR1 LNHDA and CDR2 SQIVND come from the germline V gene (reference sequence). V was clipped by 1 base and J by 8 bases; unmatched bases: 7. This CDR3 contains 14 residues. CDR3: CASSIAGGGFEAFF. DNA of the CDR3: TGTGCCAGTAGTATAGCAGGGGGAGGATTCGAAGCTTTCTTT.

The chain carries TRBV12-3 or TRBV12-4 and TRBJ2-1, with D uncertain. This CDR3 contains 14 residues. With 3 bases removed from V and 6 bases from J, the gap between germline ends came to 12 bases. Here the CDR3 reads CASSFIYPGNEQFF. The CDR3 nucleotides read TGTGCCAGCAGTTTCATATACCCCGGCAATGAGCAGTTCTTC.

V is TRBV18 and J is TRBJ2-5; TRBD1 might be the D (5 bases). V lost 3 bases, J lost 5 bases, and 10 bases lay in between. Germline V gene sequence: CDR1 KGHSH, CDR2 LQKENI. CDR3 length: 13 residues. CDR3 nucleotide sequence: TGTGCCAGCTCACCTCAGGGATGGGAGACCCAGTACTTC. The encoded protein is CASSPQGWETQYF.

V usage is TRBV24-1 and J usage is TRBJ2-7, with TRBD1 matching over 7 bases. CDR1 and CDR2 from the germline V gene are KGHDR and SFDVKD. Trimming removed 4 bases from V and 3 bases from J; junction bases left unmatched: 2. CDR3 length: 13 amino acids. The CDR3 reads CATSEAGGYEQYF. CDR3 DNA sequence: TGTGCCACCAGTGAGGCAGGGGGCTACGAGCAGTACTTC.

This clonotype was detected once. The chain combines TRBV19 with TRBJ1-1; a possible D gene is TRBD1 (6 bases). The V gene lost 3 bases and the J gene lost 4 bases, with 12 bases spanning the gap. The CDR3 covers 14 residues. Germline CDR1 and CDR2: LNHDA and SQIVND (reference sequence). The CDR3 region has the DNA TGTGCCAGTAGTATGTTAGGGGGTGGCACTGAAGCTTTCTTT. This translates into CASSMLGGGTEAFF.

By its share, this clonotype is medium-sized. The chain carries TRBV29-1 and TRBJ1-2; 8 nucleotides align to TRBD1. This CDR3 comprises 13 residues. V was pared by 3 bases and J by 7 bases, with 7 bases of the junction left unmatched. CDR1 and CDR2 (germline): SQVTM, ANQGSEA. CDR3 in DNA: TGCAGCGTTGATTTCCGGGACAGGCCTGGCTACACCTTC. It encodes CSVDFRDRPGYTF.

The V and J genes are TRBV12-3 or TRBV12-4 and TRBJ2-7; D not resolved. Trimming left V 5 bases short and J 8 bases short, with 19 bases between. The CDR3 sequence is 14 residues long. CDR3 amino acids: CASSPLLTRRQQYF. The CDR3 nucleotides read TGTGCCAGCAGTCCCCTCCTGACAAGGCGTCAGCAGTACTTC.

The chain is built from TRBV19 and TRBJ2-1; D remains unclear. V lost 9 bases, J lost 7 bases, and 16 bases lay in between. Germline assignment: CDR1 LNHDA and CDR2 SQIVND (reference sequence). The CDR3 is 13 amino acids. CDR3 in DNA: TGTGCCAGCCGGGCCCAAGGGATAAATGAGCAGTTCTTC. Encoded protein: CASRAQGINEQFF.

The chain employs TRBV7-4 and TRBJ1-1; maybe TRBD1 (5 bases). The CDR3 sequence is 12 residues long. The V end was cut by 1 base, the J end by 11 bases, with 11 bases between. From germline, CDR1 is SGHVT and CDR2 SQSDAQ. The CDR3 DNA reads TGTGCCAGCAGCTTAGTGGGGGGATCTGCTTTCTTT. Encoded protein: CASSLVGGSAFF.

This clonotype was counted between two and nine times. The chain couples TRBV19 to TRBJ2-5; possible D gene TRBD2, 5 bases. Trimming stripped 5 bases from V and 2 bases from J, with 15 bases between. This CDR3 has 15 residues. Germline-derived CDR1 and CDR2 are LNHDA and SQIVND (reference sequence). Here the CDR3 reads CASSARAGPQETQYF. DNA of the CDR3: TGTGCCAGTAGTGCCCGGGCGGGCCCACAAGAGACCCAGTACTTC.

The chain has TRBV6-4 and TRBJ1-1; D not certain. Germline lookup yields CDR1 MRHNA and CDR2 SNTAGT. The CDR3 has 16 residues. The germline V and J ends were trimmed by 2 bases and 4 bases, with 17 bases remaining between them. The chain's CDR3 is CASSDPVPTASTEAFF. CDR3 in DNA: TGTGCCAGCAGTGACCCCGTCCCCACAGCGAGCACTGAAGCTTTCTTT.

This chain joins TRBV18 and TRBJ2-7; TRBD1 is a possible D gene (6 bases). V dropped 1 base and J dropped 0 bases, with 13 bases sitting between them. The CDR3 is made up of 16 amino acids. Per the germline V gene, CDR1 is KGHSH and CDR2 is LQKENI. CDR3 in amino acids: CASSPRGQGLSYEQYF. For the CDR3, the DNA is TGTGCCAGCTCACCACGGGGACAAGGACTCTCCTACGAGCAGTACTTC.

This clonotype was counted only a few times. CDR3 in amino acids: CASSSGGGATEAFF. The DNA for the CDR3 is TGTGCCAGTAGTAGTGGAGGGGGGGCGACTGAAGCTTTCTTT. The V and J genes are TRBV19 and TRBJ1-1; the D gene is possibly TRBD1 (6 bases). The length of the CDR3 is 14 residues. Germline CDR1 and CDR2: LNHDA and SQIVND (reference sequence). The V end was cut by 4 bases, the J end by 5 bases, with 14 bases between.

On this clonotype itself: The conserved closing phenylalanine or tryptophan is absent in this CDR3, likely reflecting a read error. It is unclear where the CDR3 begins or ends on the DNA, so no DNA is shown, and the CDR3 is as TCRdb lists it. V is TRBV19 and J is TRBJ2-6; TRBD1, the table's D call, was not compared with the DNA. Germline lookup yields CDR1 LNHDA and CDR2 SQIVND (reference sequence). The CDR3 length is 9 residues, termini included. CDR3 sequence: CASNSLGAA.

By proportion, this clonotype is medium-sized. J is TRBJ2-3 and V is TRBV6-5, with unresolved D. CDR1 is MNHEY and CDR2 is SVGAGI in the germline V gene. This CDR3 is built from 16 residues. V lost 2 bases and J 3 bases, leaving 15 bases between the germline ends. CDR3 amino acids: CASSYGLVRSTDTQYF. The CDR3 nucleotides read TGTGCCAGCAGTTACGGGCTTGTTCGGTCTACAGATACGCAGTATTTT.

This clonotype was counted a few times. CDR3: CASSLGGSSYNEQFF. The CDR3 DNA follows: TGTGCCAGCAGCTTGGGCGGGAGCTCCTACAATGAGCAGTTCTTC. V is TRBV5-6 and J is TRBJ2-1, with 7 nucleotides matching TRBD2. The trim removed 0 bases at V and 0 bases at J, leaving 0 bases unmatched. CDR3 length: 15 residues. The germline V gene has CDR1 SGHDT and CDR2 YYEEEE.